This T cell receptor beta chain was identified in a study of shared clonotypes between healthy human individuals. When replicate PCRs were run on sorted subsets, they used 200 to 250 ng DNA, some 29,000 T cell genomes. Sequencing was performed with immunoSEQ multiplex PCR; in TCRdb, only in-frame clones are kept and a portion is missing. The sample consists of roughly 2.6 million clones, approximately 90% of them appearing once. From germline, CDR1 is KGHSH and CDR2 LQKENI. There are 16 residues in the CDR3. The ends were cut back, 3 bases at V and 6 bases at J, with 20 bases in the middle. The rearrangement joins TRBV18 to TRBJ2-5; tentative D call: TRBD1 (6 bases). The TCR comes from a man aged 18 to 30 in good health. Sequenced input: naive CD4+ T cells sorted from blood. Subset indicated: CD45RA+ positively selected. CDR3 sequence: CASSPQQGAIEKTQYF. CDR3 bases: TGTGCCAGCTCACCTCAACAGGGCGCCATCGAAAAGACCCAGTACTTC.